This T cell receptor beta chain comes out of a study of cytomegalovirus exposure and HLA in healthy donors. About the study: About 85 million unique TCRs from HLA-typed donors were held in an early release of data. Study-level findings and limits: It was reportedly the case that the classifier diagnosed cytomegalovirus status with high specificity and sensitivity. Most TCR sequences were uncommon, yet certain public TCRs appeared in many donors. Certain indistinguishable V segments, among them TRBV6-2 and TRBV6-3, were excluded.

V was shortened by 9 bases and J by 7 bases, with 19 bases between the two germline ends. The CDR3 is 15 residues long. Germline V CDR1 and CDR2: LNHDA, SQIVND (reference sequence). Vbeta (60) and Jbeta (13) primers were used in the PCR. TCRdb keeps only in-frame clones here, not all; method: immunoSEQ multiplex PCR. The sample holds about 150,000 clones; around 66% are singletons and the top ten take over 2.5%. As regards this clone: What it binds is unknown.

The chain is built from TRBV19 and TRBJ1-6; D gene uncertain. Sequencing input: PBMCs. This TCR came from a woman in her thirties in good health and CMV-seropositive. CDR3 protein: CASRHLLVYNSPLHF. Here the CDR3 DNA reads TGTGCCAGCAGACACCTTCTCGTCTACAATTCACCCCTCCACTTT.